Detailed here is one TCR beta chain. Its antigen is still unknown. No qualities accompany the bases; no much larger clone lies one base away. This specimen belongs to a study of shared T cell receptors in the human thymus (dated by TCRdb to 2020 to 2023). Turning to the overall study: The study examined how self-reactive, shared T-cell receptor alpha chains are generated in the human thymus.

The V and J ends are trimmed by 3 bases and 8 bases, leaving 19 bases between them. In the germline V gene (reference sequence), CDR1 corresponds to SEHNR and CDR2 to FQNEAQ. Reading from cysteine to phenylalanine, the CDR3 counts 16 amino acids. Solely the CDR3 DNA is kept, with 48 bases framed from the first base. Receptors were amplified or captured by the immunoSEQ multiplex PCR assay. TCRdb re-hosts the immuneACCESS table, in-frame sequences only. Its copies lack some clones; in the studies checked, an unresolved V gene accounts for under half of them, and the cause for the rest is not known. This sample comprises approximately 490,000 clones, about 84% of them detected only once. About 0.013% of the sample belongs to the ten largest clones. A further study also used this sample, focusing on human thymus T cells. The second paper states: The donors were immunologically healthy infants in Finland who had open corrective cardiac surgery for congenital heart defects. The thymus tissue came from surgical resects taken out during corrective cardiac surgery. V and J gene segment usage appeared biased in both thymic and peripheral blood repertoires. The related research found that thymic TCR repertoires overlapped highly between unrelated individuals. The study used under 10 infant thymus samples plus four related peripheral blood samples to characterize TCR alpha and beta repertoires. The infant donors were about 7 to 250 days old, and the cohort included several males and two females. After being mechanically released from the tissue, thymocytes were kept at -70 degrees C in pellets of roughly 10-30 million cells. A QIAsymphony instrument was used to extract genomic DNA from the frozen cell pellets. The immunoSEQ multiplex PCR assay was used to amplify the TCRB and TCRAD loci from a standardized amount of quality-controlled genomic DNA. The V(D)J region was spanned by amplicons of a length sufficient to cover the CDR3 and to identify V and J genes. The amplicons were sequenced on an Illumina platform via the commercial immunoSEQ service. Primer bias and sequencing errors were corrected as previously described, and TCRAD and TCRB were defined on the basis of the IMGT database. Repertoires were analysed with immunoSEQ Analyzer 3.0 and VDJTools, covering basic statistics, V/J segment usage, diversity estimates, rarefaction and pairwise overlap. Diversity was estimated using the Chao1, ChaoE, Efron-Thisted, Shannon and inverse Simpson indices, and was also estimated on datasets down-sampled to the size of the smallest sample. For repertoire overlap, CDR3 nucleotide sequence, V gene and J gene had to match strictly, and clustering was done by Jaccard-based multidimensional scaling. On average, thymus samples yielded 750,000 to 1,000,000 unique TCRB clonotypes, whereas blood samples yielded around 88,000.

The receptor was isolated from a boy less than two years old with a congenital heart defect. Donor details come from another sample of the same person, matched by shared clones. Sequencing was carried out using thymocytes. The V and J genes are TRBV7-9 and TRBJ1-4; TRBD1 is a possible D gene, resting on 5 matching bases. The bases are TGTGCCAGCAGCTTGGGCACGCGGGGGATCGTAGAAAAACTGTTTTTT. Its coded protein is CASSLGTRGIVEKLFF.